This T cell receptor (beta chain) comes out of a study of a mutant IDH1 vaccine in newly diagnosed glioma. Across the whole study: Most patients had radiochemotherapy with temozolomide before enrollment; others had one alone. Study-wide results and limits: Top-clonotype changes in peripheral T cells seemed unrelated to pseudoprogression.

CDR1 and CDR2 (germline): MNHEY, SVGAGI. V trimming: 0 bases; J trimming: 6 bases; junction bases outside the gene matches: 6. This CDR3 has 16 amino acids. TCRdb's table, derived via immunoSEQ multiplex PCR, lists solely in-frame clones and lacks some. The repertoire holds around 87,000 clones, with around four fifths as singletons. Remarks on this clone: Its matching antigen is unknown.

Time point indicated: baseline, week 1 (first vaccination visit). The treatment denotes: pre-vaccination baseline after standard-of-care therapy. The donors' diagnosis was new WHO grade 3 or 4 astrocytoma that was IDH1-mutant and ATRX-lost. Material: PBMCs, obtained from a glioma patient treated with radiotherapy, temozolomide or both. The chain carries TRBV6-5 and TRBJ1-2, with 11 bases matching TRBD1. The sequence was obtained from a woman aged 45-65 years with glioma. CDR3: CASSYSGTGGLNGYTF. As DNA, the CDR3 is TGTGCCAGCAGTTACTCCGGGACAGGGGGTTTGAATGGCTACACCTTC.